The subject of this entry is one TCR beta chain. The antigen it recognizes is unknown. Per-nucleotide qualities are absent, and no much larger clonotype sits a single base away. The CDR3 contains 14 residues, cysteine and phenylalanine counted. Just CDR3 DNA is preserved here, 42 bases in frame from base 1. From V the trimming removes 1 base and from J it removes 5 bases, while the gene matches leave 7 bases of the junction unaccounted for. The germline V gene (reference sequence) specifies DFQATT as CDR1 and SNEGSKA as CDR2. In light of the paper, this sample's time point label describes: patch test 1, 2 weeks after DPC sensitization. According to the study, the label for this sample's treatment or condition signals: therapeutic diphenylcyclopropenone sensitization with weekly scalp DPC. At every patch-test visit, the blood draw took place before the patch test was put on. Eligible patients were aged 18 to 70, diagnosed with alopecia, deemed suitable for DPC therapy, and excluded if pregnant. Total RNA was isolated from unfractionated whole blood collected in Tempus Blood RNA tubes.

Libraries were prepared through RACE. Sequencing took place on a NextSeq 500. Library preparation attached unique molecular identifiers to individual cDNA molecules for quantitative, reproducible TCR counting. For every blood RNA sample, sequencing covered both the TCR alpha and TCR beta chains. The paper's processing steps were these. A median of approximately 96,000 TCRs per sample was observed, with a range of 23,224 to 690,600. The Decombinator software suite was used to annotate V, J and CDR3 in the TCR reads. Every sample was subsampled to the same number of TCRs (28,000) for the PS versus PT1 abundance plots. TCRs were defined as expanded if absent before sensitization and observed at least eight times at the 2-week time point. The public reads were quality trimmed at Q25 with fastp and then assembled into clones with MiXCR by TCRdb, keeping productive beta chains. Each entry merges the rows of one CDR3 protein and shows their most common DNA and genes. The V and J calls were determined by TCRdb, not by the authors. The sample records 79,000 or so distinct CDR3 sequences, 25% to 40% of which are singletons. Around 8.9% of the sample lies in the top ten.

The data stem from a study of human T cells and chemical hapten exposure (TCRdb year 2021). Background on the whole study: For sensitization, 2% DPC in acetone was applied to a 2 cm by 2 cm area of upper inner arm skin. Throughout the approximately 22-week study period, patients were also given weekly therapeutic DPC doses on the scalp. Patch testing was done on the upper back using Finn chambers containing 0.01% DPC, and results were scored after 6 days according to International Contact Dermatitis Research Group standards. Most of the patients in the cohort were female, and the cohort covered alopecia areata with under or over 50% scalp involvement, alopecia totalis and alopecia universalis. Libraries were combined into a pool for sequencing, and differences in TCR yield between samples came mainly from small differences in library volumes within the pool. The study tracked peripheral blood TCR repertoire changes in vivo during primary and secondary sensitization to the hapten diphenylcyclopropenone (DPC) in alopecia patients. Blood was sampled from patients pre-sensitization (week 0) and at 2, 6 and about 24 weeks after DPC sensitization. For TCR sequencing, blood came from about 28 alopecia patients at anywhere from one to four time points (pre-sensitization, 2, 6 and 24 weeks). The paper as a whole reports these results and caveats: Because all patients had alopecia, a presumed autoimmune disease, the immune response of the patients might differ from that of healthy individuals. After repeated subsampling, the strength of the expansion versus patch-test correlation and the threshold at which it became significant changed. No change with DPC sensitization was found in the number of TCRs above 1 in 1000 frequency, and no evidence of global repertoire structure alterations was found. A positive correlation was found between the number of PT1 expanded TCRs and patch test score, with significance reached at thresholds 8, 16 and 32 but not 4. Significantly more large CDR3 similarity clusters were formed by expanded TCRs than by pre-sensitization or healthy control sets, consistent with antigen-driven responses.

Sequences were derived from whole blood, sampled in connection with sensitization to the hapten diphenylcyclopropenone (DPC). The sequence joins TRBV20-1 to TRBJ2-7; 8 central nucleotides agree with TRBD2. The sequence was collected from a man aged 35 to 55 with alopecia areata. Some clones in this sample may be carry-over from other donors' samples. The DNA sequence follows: TGCAGTGCTAGAGTTCGGCTAGCGGGTAACGAGCAGTACTTC. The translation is CSARVRLAGNEQYF.